A single sample gave rise to the 15 T cell receptor beta chains below, sequenced in a study of blood T cell repertoires in COVID-19. Using immunoSEQ multiplex PCR, the repertoire was profiled, and TCRdb retains in-frame clones only, with some absent. Of 250,000 to 350,000 clones listed, around 89% are singletons. Sample: PBMCs or T cells enriched from blood (not recorded which). The receptors were sampled from a woman aged 50 to 60 who had recovered from COVID-19.

This chain joins TRBV9 and TRBJ2-2, with D tentatively TRBD2 (6 bases). In germline, CDR1 is SGDLS, CDR2 YYNGEE. The CDR3 is 15 amino acids. Trimming stripped 0 bases from V and 6 bases from J, with 12 bases between. As DNA, the CDR3 is TGTGCCAGCAGCGTAGGACTAGTTGGGGCCGGGGAGCTGTTTTTT. This gives the protein CASSVGLVGAGELFF.

The J gene is TRBJ1-1, the V gene TRBV10-3, with D possibly being TRBD1 (5 bases). The germline V and J ends were trimmed by 0 bases and 7 bases, with 6 bases remaining between them. The CDR3 has 12 residues. Germline V gene data show CDR1 as ENHRY and CDR2 as SYGVKD. CDR3 nucleotide sequence: TGTGCCATCAGTGAGTCGACAGATGAAGCTTTCTTT. Encoded protein: CAISESTDEAFF.

V and J are TRBV12-3 or TRBV12-4 and TRBJ2-2; D uncertain. V was pared by 6 bases and J by 8 bases, with 10 bases between. CDR3 length: 12 residues. CDR3 bases: TGTGCCAGCAGCCCCCGCGGTGGGGAGCTGTTTTTT. Its protein product is CASSPRGGELFF.

This clone occurred once. This chain connects TRBV7-3 to TRBJ2-3; 9 bases line up with TRBD2. J lost 3 bases, V lost 5 bases, and 3 bases had no gene match. This CDR3 comprises 14 residues. Germline values: CDR1 SGHTA, CDR2 FQGTGA. CDR3 in amino acids: CASSPGLATDTQYF. The CDR3 DNA follows: TGTGCCAGCAGCCCGGGACTAGCTACAGATACGCAGTATTTT.

The chain recombines TRBV6-5 with TRBJ2-3; D gene uncertain. The V gene lost 6 bases and the J gene lost 9 bases, with 13 bases spanning the gap. Germline CDR1 MNHEY, CDR2 SVGAGI. This CDR3 contains 12 residues. CDR3: CASSPGGQTQYF. The CDR3 nucleotides read TGTGCCAGCAGCCCAGGTGGGCAGACGCAGTATTTT.

V gene TRBV15 combines with J gene TRBJ2-7; 7 nucleotides align to TRBD1. Germline V gene lookup returns CDR1 LNHNV and CDR2 YYDKDF (reference sequence). Unmatched junction bases numbered 5, after V lost 3 bases and J lost 3 bases. This CDR3 has 14 residues. The CDR3 spells CATSSAGTDYEQYF. In DNA form, the CDR3 reads TGTGCCACCAGCAGTGCCGGGACAGACTACGAGCAGTACTTC.

V and J are TRBV19 and TRBJ1-4, with a weak D call TRBD1 (6 bases). This CDR3 has 12 amino acids. The V gene's germline CDR1 is LNHDA and CDR2 SQIVND (reference sequence). The V and J ends lost 6 bases and 7 bases respectively, with 9 bases between them. The CDR3 region is CASRQGIEKLFF. The CDR3 region has the DNA TGTGCCAGTAGACAGGGAATTGAAAAACTGTTTTTT.

The CDR3 DNA reads as TGCAGTGCTAGTGATACGGGAGGGGGCAATGAGCAGTTCTTC. It encodes CSASDTGGGNEQFF. The rearrangement uses TRBV20-1 and TRBJ2-1; 8 bases are shared with TRBD2. V dropped 3 bases and J dropped 6; count of bases not matched to a gene: 7. The CDR3 runs to 14 residues. CDR1 and CDR2 (germline): DFQATT, SNEGSKA (reference sequence).

A few counts support this clone. The gene calls are TRBV18 and TRBJ1-1; 7 bases map to TRBD1. V lost 3 bases and J lost 1; bases outside the gene matches: 5. The germline V gene has CDR1 KGHSH and CDR2 LQKENI. The CDR3 runs 15 residues. In DNA, the CDR3 is TGTGCCAGCTCACCTCGGGGACAGACGAACACTGAAGCTTTCTTT. It translates to CASSPRGQTNTEAFF.

V and J are TRBV14 and TRBJ2-3; D is unresolved. The length of the CDR3 is 13 residues. With 4 bases removed from V and 0 bases from J, the gap between germline ends came to 5 bases. Per the germline V gene, CDR1 is SGHDN and CDR2 is FVKESK. CDR3 sequence: CASSPTSTDTQYF. CDR3 DNA sequence: TGTGCCAGCAGCCCTACTAGCACAGATACGCAGTATTTT.

The CDR3 region is CAISDADSSTNEKLFF. CDR3 coding DNA: TGTGCCATCAGTGACGCGGACAGTTCAACTAATGAAAAACTGTTTTTT. J is TRBJ1-4 and V is TRBV10-3; the D gene is possibly TRBD1 (6 bases). Trimming removed 3 bases from V and 0 bases from J, with 11 bases in between. Germline CDR1 reads ENHRY; CDR2 reads SYGVKD. The CDR3 consists of 16 residues.

This chain connects TRBV20-1 to TRBJ2-7, with TRBD2 matching over 7 bases. J was trimmed by 3 bases and V by 3 bases; bases with no gene match: 5. This CDR3 has 13 amino acids. Germline V gene data show CDR1 as DFQATT and CDR2 as SNEGSKA (reference sequence). The CDR3 sequence: CSASTSADYEQYF. CDR3 nucleotide sequence: TGCAGTGCTAGTACTAGCGCTGACTACGAGCAGTACTTC.

The chain combines TRBV6-5 with TRBJ2-4, with D unresolved. The CDR3 is 16 residues long. CDR1 is MNHEY, CDR2 SVGAGI, per germline. The V and J ends lost 2 bases and 0 bases respectively, with 11 bases between them. CDR3 DNA: TGTGCCAGCAGTTACCTTTCACTACTAGCCAAAAACATTCAGTACTTC. Translating it yields CASSYLSLLAKNIQYF.

V usage is TRBV6-2 or TRBV6-3 and J usage is TRBJ2-7; D call uncertain. The CDR3 totals 15 residues. Germline V lookup: CDR1 MNHEY, CDR2 SVGEGT. Trimming removed 6 bases from V and 0 bases from J, with 15 bases in between. Written as DNA, the CDR3 is TGTGCCAGCAGCCCTCAGTCCGCCAGCTCCTACGAGCAGTACTTC. Amino acids: CASSPQSASSYEQYF.

The chain has TRBV2 and TRBJ1-2; possible D gene TRBD1, 6 bases. Germline lookup yields CDR1 SNHLY and CDR2 FYNNEI. This CDR3 has 15 amino acids. The ends were cut back, 6 bases at V and 4 bases at J, with 18 bases in the middle. DNA of the CDR3: TGTGCCAGCAGGACTGAACTAGGCAGGGGCTATGGCTACACCTTC. Translation gives CASRTELGRGYGYTF.